This entry is about one T cell receptor (beta chain). Its antigen is undetermined. Time point given: baseline pretreatment blood. Treatment described: 15 Gy SBRT to primary tumor, nephrectomy 4 weeks later. Serial blood draws occurred at baseline and 2 and 4 weeks post-SBRT. The patient's renal cell carcinoma had clear cell pathology. This sample was taken from a study of radiation and T cells in renal cell carcinoma. Study context: Nephrectomy followed 15 Gy stereotactic body radiation by 4 weeks.

Generated by immunoSEQ multiplex PCR, the TCRdb table keeps only in-frame clones and is missing some. The top ten hold about 4% of the sample, which has 150,000 or so clones, about 88% seen once. Trimming took 0 bases from V and 7 from J, leaving 12 bases between them. CDR1 and CDR2 from the germline V gene are SNHLY and FYNNEI. CDR3 size: 14 residues. Findings and limits, study-wide: No pretreatment tumor biopsies were available for baseline clonotypes.

Sequencing was performed on blood, taken from a patient whose treatment included radiotherapy and nephrectomy. The chain carries TRBV2 and TRBJ1-1; the D gene is possibly TRBD1 (6 bases). The TCR comes from a woman between 70 and 85 years old with renal cell carcinoma. The CDR3 reads CASSEARGGGEAFF. The DNA of the CDR3 is TGTGCCAGCAGTGAAGCAAGGGGGGGCGGTGAAGCTTTCTTT.